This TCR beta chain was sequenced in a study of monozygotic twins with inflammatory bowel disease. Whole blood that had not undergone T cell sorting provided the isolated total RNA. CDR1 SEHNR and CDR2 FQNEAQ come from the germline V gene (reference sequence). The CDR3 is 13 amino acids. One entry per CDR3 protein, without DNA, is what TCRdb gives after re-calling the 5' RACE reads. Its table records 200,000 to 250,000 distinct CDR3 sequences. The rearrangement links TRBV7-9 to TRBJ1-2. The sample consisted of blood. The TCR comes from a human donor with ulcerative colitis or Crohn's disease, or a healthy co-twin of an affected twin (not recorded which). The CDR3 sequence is CASSSSEYYGYTF. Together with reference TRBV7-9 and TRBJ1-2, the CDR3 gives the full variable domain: DTGVSQNPRHKITKRGQNVTFRCDPISEHNRLYWYRQTLGQGPEFLTYFQNEAQLEKSRLLSDRFSAERPKGSFSTLEIQRTEQGDSAMYLCASSSSEYYGYTFGSGTRLTVV.